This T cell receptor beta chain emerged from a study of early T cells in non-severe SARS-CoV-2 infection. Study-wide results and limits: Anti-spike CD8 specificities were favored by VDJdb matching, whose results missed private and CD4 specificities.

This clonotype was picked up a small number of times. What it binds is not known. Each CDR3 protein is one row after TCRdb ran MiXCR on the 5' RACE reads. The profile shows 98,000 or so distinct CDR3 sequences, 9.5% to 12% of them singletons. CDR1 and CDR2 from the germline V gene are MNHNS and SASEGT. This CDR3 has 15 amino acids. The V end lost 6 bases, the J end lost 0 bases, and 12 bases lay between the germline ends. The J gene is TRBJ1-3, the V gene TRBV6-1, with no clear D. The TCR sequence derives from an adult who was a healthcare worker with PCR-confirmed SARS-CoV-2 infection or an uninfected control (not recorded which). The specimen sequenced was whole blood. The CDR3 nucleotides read TGTGCCAGCAGCCCCTTGGAGAGCTCTGGAAACACCATATATTTT. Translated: CASSPLESSGNTIYF.